This T cell receptor beta chain was sequenced for a study of PD-L1 blockade in urothelial cancer. Germline V gene data show CDR1 as MNHNS and CDR2 as SASEGT. This CDR3 is built from 15 residues. After removal of 6 bases from V and 8 bases from J, the junction contained 15 bases not matched to a gene. The protocol was immunoSEQ multiplex PCR, while the TCRdb copy is restricted to in-frame clones and leaves out a portion. The sample shows tens of thousands of clones, around 84% of them seen only once. Material: PBMCs, obtained around atezolizumab (anti-PD-L1) treatment. The J gene is TRBJ1-1, the V gene TRBV6-1, with 7 bases aligning to TRBD1. The source of this sequence is a man aged 50 to 59 with urothelial cancer. The CDR3 sequence is CASRLGQAGRTEAFF. CDR3 sequence (DNA): TGTGCCAGCAGACTTGGACAGGCGGGGAGGACGGAAGCTTTCTTT.